Shown below are 10 T cell receptor beta chains from a single sample sequenced in a study of blood T cells in healthy people across ages. It was with a sample-barcoded 5' primer and a J-beta primer mix that a second PCR of roughly 7 to 12 cycles was run. TCRdb re-called the 5' RACE reads with MiXCR, one entry per CDR3 protein. The sample has some 370,000 distinct CDR3 sequences, about 49% seen once. The sample taken for sequencing was blood. The receptors derive from a man aged 55 to 69 in good health.

This clonotype was detected a few times. The chain has TRBV10-3 and TRBJ2-3; no clear D gene. The CDR3 length is 15 residues. Germline loops: CDR1 ENHRY, CDR2 SYGVKD. The V end lost 3 bases, the J end lost 1 base, and 11 bases lay between the germline ends. The CDR3 loop is CAISDGRMGTDTQYF. CDR3 nucleotides: TGTGCCATCAGTGACGGCAGGATGGGCACAGATACGCAGTATTTT.

In its sample, this clonotype was seen a few times. The chain has TRBV5-1 and TRBJ2-7, with 8 bases matching TRBD1. CDR1 SGHRS and CDR2 YFSETQ come from the germline V gene. Trimming at V came to 1 base and at J to 1 base, leaving 7 bases not matched to a gene. This CDR3 region has 16 residues. The CDR3 protein is CASSLQGANPSYEQYF. The CDR3 DNA follows: TGCGCCAGCAGCTTGCAGGGGGCGAACCCTTCCTACGAGCAGTACTTC.

The chain has TRBV5-1 and TRBJ2-3; D uncertain. This CDR3 contains 15 residues. V was cut by 0 bases and J by 2 bases, with 10 bases left in between. From germline, CDR1 is SGHRS and CDR2 YFSETQ. CDR3 coding DNA: TGCGCCAGCAGCTTGGAACAGACCCTCACAGATACGCAGTATTTT. Amino acid sequence: CASSLEQTLTDTQYF.

The rearrangement joins TRBV20-1 to TRBJ2-3; TRBD2 aligns across 10 bases. Germline values: CDR1 DFQATT, CDR2 SNEGSKA (reference sequence). After removal of 2 bases from V and 6 bases from J, the junction contained 8 bases not matched to a gene. The CDR3 consists of 15 residues. CDR3 sequence: CSARRTSGDLDTQYF. The CDR3 coding sequence is TGCAGTGCTAGAAGGACTAGCGGAGACCTCGATACGCAGTATTTT.

V is TRBV20-1 and J is TRBJ1-5; TRBD1 is a possible D gene (6 bases). The CDR3 contains 13 residues. Germline V CDR1 and CDR2: DFQATT, SNEGSKA (reference sequence). V was shortened by 1 base and J by 6 bases, with 10 bases between the two germline ends. CDR3 DNA sequence: TGCAGTGCTAGAGTGGGGGCTGGTCAGCCCCAGCATTTT. It translates to CSARVGAGQPQHF.

This rearrangement joins TRBV7-8 to TRBJ1-2; D is ambiguous. The CDR3 consists of 18 residues. Per germline, CDR1 SGHVS and CDR2 FQNEAQ. Deletions cut 2 bases from V and 4 bases from J, with 23 bases between. CDR3 nucleotide sequence: TGTGCCAGCAGCTTACGAGGAGGCCGAGGACGGATTTCCTATGGCTACACCTTC. It codes for CASSLRGGRGRISYGYTF.

The sample holds many counts of this clonotype. V gene TRBV12-3 or TRBV12-4 combines with J gene TRBJ2-7; 9 bases agree with TRBD2. The CDR3 totals 17 residues. V shed 3 bases and J 5 bases; nucleotides not matched to a gene: 14. The CDR3 nucleotides read TGTGCCAGCAGTTTCAAGAAGCTGGGGCGGGAGGGCCACGAGCAGTACTTC. Protein: CASSFKKLGREGHEQYF.

The J gene is TRBJ2-7, the V gene TRBV20-1; 9 bases are a match to TRBD2. The CDR3 has 14 amino acids. Unmatched junction bases numbered 7, after V lost 4 bases and J lost 3 bases. CDR1 DFQATT and CDR2 SNEGSKA come from the germline V gene (reference sequence). CDR3 region: CSANGRGGYYEQYF. CDR3 bases: TGCAGTGCTAACGGGCGGGGGGGTTACTACGAGCAGTACTTC.

This clonotype was recorded at least ten times. The chain recombines TRBV20-1 with TRBJ2-1; D is ambiguous. V shed 3 bases and J shed 0 bases, with 6 bases lying between them. CDR1 is DFQATT, CDR2 SNEGSKA, per germline (reference sequence). This CDR3 spans 13 amino acids. CDR3 residues: CSASASSYNEQFF. DNA of the CDR3: TGCAGTGCTAGTGCGAGCTCCTACAATGAGCAGTTCTTC.

This chain uses TRBV27 with TRBJ2-7; possible D gene TRBD1, 5 bases. The CDR3 runs 15 residues. Germline-derived CDR1 and CDR2 are MNHEY and SMNVEV (reference sequence). With 2 bases removed from V and 2 bases from J, the gap between germline ends came to 13 bases. This CDR3 reads CASSLSQGVTYEQYF. The CDR3 coding sequence is TGTGCCAGCAGTTTAAGCCAGGGCGTTACCTACGAGCAGTACTTC.